The 5 T cell receptor beta chains listed next were all sequenced from one sample in a study of cytomegalovirus exposure and HLA in healthy donors. Both 60 Vbeta primers and 13 Jbeta primers went into the PCR. Produced via immunoSEQ multiplex PCR; TCRdb's table is partial and in-frame only. Found here are approximately 180,000 clones, 80% of them singletons; the top ten hold about 1%. The specimen sequenced was PBMCs. These receptors were obtained from a woman aged 40-49 years in good health and CMV-seronegative.

The chain couples TRBV20-1 to TRBJ1-3; no clear D. Germline V CDR1 and CDR2: DFQATT, SNEGSKA (reference sequence). V was pared by 2 bases and J by 4 bases, with 3 bases between. The CDR3 extends over 11 amino acids. As DNA, the CDR3 is TGCAGTGCTAGACTGGGAAACACCATATATTTT. Translation gives CSARLGNTIYF.

The rearrangement links TRBV5-1 to TRBJ2-3; 12 bases line up with TRBD2. The CDR3 sequence is 15 residues long. V was pared by 6 bases and J by 4 bases, with 6 bases of the junction left unmatched. Germline V gene sequence: CDR1 SGHRS, CDR2 YFSETQ. For the CDR3, the DNA is TGCGCCAGCACCGCGACTAGCGGGAGCGCAGATACGCAGTATTTT. Translation gives CASTATSGSADTQYF.

The chain links TRBV7-2 to TRBJ2-1; 7 bases agree with TRBD2. This CDR3 is built from 13 residues. V lost 5 bases and J lost 5; bases outside the gene matches: 3. The germline V gene has CDR1 SGHTA and CDR2 FQGNSA. CDR3 protein: CASSPGTNNEQFF. For the CDR3, the DNA is TGTGCCAGCAGCCCTGGGACTAACAATGAGCAGTTCTTC.

The rearrangement links TRBV5-6 to TRBJ1-2; possibly TRBD1 for D (5 bases). Germline CDR1 and CDR2: SGHDT and YYEEEE. The CDR3 is 15 amino acids. Trimming took off 6 bases at V and 4 bases at J, with 19 bases between the two ends. The CDR3 DNA reads as TGTGCCAGCACCTTAACCCATCAGGGATCCTATGGCTACACCTTC. It codes for CASTLTHQGSYGYTF.

This clone was seen once. The genes are TRBV5-4 and TRBJ2-3, with D uncertain. Germline assignment: CDR1 SGHNT and CDR2 YYREEE (reference sequence). The CDR3 has 16 amino acids. The V and J ends lost 4 bases and 0 bases respectively, with 15 bases between them. The CDR3 DNA reads as TGTGCCAGCAGCCCGAAAGGAGTTTCTAGCACAGATACGCAGTATTTT. It yields the protein CASSPKGVSSTDTQYF.